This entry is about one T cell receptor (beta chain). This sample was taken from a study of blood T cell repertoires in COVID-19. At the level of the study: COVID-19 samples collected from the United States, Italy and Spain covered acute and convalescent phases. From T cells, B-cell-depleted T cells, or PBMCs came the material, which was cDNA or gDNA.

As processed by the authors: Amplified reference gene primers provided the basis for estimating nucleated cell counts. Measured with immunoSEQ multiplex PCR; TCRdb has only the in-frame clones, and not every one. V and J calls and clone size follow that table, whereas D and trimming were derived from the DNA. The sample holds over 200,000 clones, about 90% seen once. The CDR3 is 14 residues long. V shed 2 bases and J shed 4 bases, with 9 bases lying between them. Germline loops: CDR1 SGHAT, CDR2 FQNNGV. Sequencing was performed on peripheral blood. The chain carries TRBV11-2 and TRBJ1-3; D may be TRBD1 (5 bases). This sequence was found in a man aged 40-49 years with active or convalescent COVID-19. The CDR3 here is CASSLTGGGNTIYF. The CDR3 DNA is TGTGCCAGCAGCTTAACGGGGGGAGGAAACACCATATATTTT.